The 32 T cell receptor beta chains below were found in one sample sequenced in a study of T cell changes during pregnancy in multiple sclerosis. The protocol was immunoSEQ multiplex PCR, while the TCRdb copy is restricted to in-frame clones and leaves out a portion. The sample consists of tens of thousands of clones, approximately 93% of them appearing once. Source: CD8+ T cells from peripheral blood mononuclear cells, taken in the third trimester of pregnancy. The receptors were sampled from a female donor with multiple sclerosis, enrolled in a pregnancy study.

This clone occurred once. In DNA form, the CDR3 reads TGCGCCAGCAGGGACAGCTACACAGATACGCAGTATTTT. Translation: CASRDSYTDTQYF. J is TRBJ2-3 and V is TRBV10-1; weak D call: TRBD1 (6 bases). The V gene lost 6 bases and the J gene lost 2 bases, with 9 bases spanning the gap. Germline V gene data show CDR1 as WNHNN and CDR2 as SYGVQD (reference sequence). The CDR3 loop spans 13 amino acids.

This clone was found once. The chain links TRBV25-1 to TRBJ1-4; D is perhaps TRBD1 (6 bases). The CDR3 covers 17 residues. Trimming shortened V by 0 bases and J by 4 bases, and 15 bases separated the two germline ends. The germline V gene encodes CDR1 MGHDK and CDR2 SYGVNS. CDR3 residues: CASSEYFIGGDNEKLFF. CDR3 in DNA: TGTGCCAGCAGTGAATATTTCATAGGGGGAGATAATGAAAAACTGTTTTTT.

This clone came up once. For the CDR3, the DNA is TGTGCCAGCAGTTTCCGACTAGCGGGGGACACCGGGGAGCTGTTTTTT. This translates into CASSFRLAGDTGELFF. The rearrangement joins TRBV2 to TRBJ2-2, with 12 bases matching TRBD2. The germline V gene has CDR1 SNHLY and CDR2 FYNNEI. V gave up 5 bases and J gave up 3 bases; unmatched junction bases: 4. The CDR3 runs to 16 residues.

This chain links TRBV5-4 with TRBJ2-1; the match to TRBD2 covers 11 bases. Per the germline V gene, CDR1 is SGHNT and CDR2 is YYREEE (reference sequence). V lost 2 bases and J lost 6; bases outside the gene matches: 4. The CDR3 runs to 15 residues. CDR3 sequence (DNA): TGTGCCAGCAGCTTTAGCGGGGGGGGAGGCAATGAGCAGTTCTTC. Protein: CASSFSGGGGNEQFF.

This chain links TRBV4-1 with TRBJ2-7; D perhaps matches TRBD1 (5 bases). Germline CDR1 and CDR2: MGHRA and YSYEKL. V was trimmed by 1 base and J by 2 bases, leaving 6 bases between them. The CDR3 sequence is 13 residues long. CDR3 DNA sequence: TGCGCCAGCAGCCAAGGACAGACCTACGAGCAGTACTTC. This sequence encodes CASSQGQTYEQYF.

The V and J genes are TRBV6-1 and TRBJ2-2, with 9 bases aligning to TRBD1. Trimming took 7 bases from V and 7 from J; bases not matched to a gene: 7. The CDR3 is 14 amino acids. Per the germline V gene, CDR1 is MNHNS and CDR2 is SASEGT. The DNA for the CDR3 is TGTGCCAGCAAAAGGACAGGGGACGTCGGGGAGCTGTTTTTT. Translating gives CASKRTGDVGELFF.

The gene calls are TRBV27 and TRBJ2-3; possible D gene TRBD2, 8 bases. V shed 0 bases and J shed 7 bases, with 14 bases lying between them. Germline CDR1 MNHEY, CDR2 SMNVEV (reference sequence). The CDR3 consists of 15 residues. This CDR3 reads CASSLSGRGPNTQYF. CDR3 DNA sequence: TGTGCCAGCAGTTTATCCGGGAGGGGGCCCAATACGCAGTATTTT.

The rearrangement joins TRBV25-1 to TRBJ1-6, with no clear D. Trimming pared 2 bases from V and 6 bases from J, leaving 11 bases between. The CDR3 has 15 residues. CDR1 and CDR2 from the germline V gene are MGHDK and SYGVNS. The CDR3 sequence: CASSEPGRTNSPLHF. The CDR3, as DNA: TGTGCCAGCAGTGAACCGGGTCGTACTAATTCACCCCTCCACTTT.

The chain has TRBV5-6 and TRBJ2-7; a possible D gene is TRBD1 (6 bases). Germline CDR1 is SGHDT and CDR2 is YYEEEE. The CDR3 consists of 11 residues. The ends were cut back, 5 bases at V and 6 bases at J, with 9 bases in the middle. CDR3 nucleotide sequence: TGTGCCAGCAGTCAGGGGCCCGAGCAGTACTTC. Translated, it gives CASSQGPEQYF.

This chain connects TRBV5-6 to TRBJ1-1; 7 bases align to TRBD1. The CDR3 totals 14 residues. CDR1 is SGHDT and CDR2 is YYEEEE in the germline V gene. With 2 bases clipped from V and 0 bases from J, the junction kept 1 base outside the gene matches. The CDR3 reads CASSLTGVNTEAFF. For the CDR3, the DNA is TGTGCCAGCAGCTTAACAGGGGTGAACACTGAAGCTTTCTTT.

The chain uses TRBV4-1 and TRBJ2-1; a weak D match, TRBD1 (6 bases). Germline CDR1 MGHRA, CDR2 YSYEKL. The CDR3 length is 18 residues. V lost 1 base to trimming and J lost 0 bases, with 16 bases between them. The CDR3 nucleotides read TGCGCCAGCAGCCAAGCCTACAGAGGACAGCCCTCCTACAATGAGCAGTTCTTC. Amino acid sequence: CASSQAYRGQPSYNEQFF.

The chain joins TRBV5-4 to TRBJ2-7, with TRBD1 as a possible D gene (8 bases). The CDR3 loop spans 14 amino acids. V was shortened by 5 bases and J by 3 bases, with 15 bases between the two germline ends. In germline, CDR1 is SGHNT, CDR2 YYREEE (reference sequence). Here the CDR3 reads CASRKTGEGYEQYF. The CDR3 nucleotides read TGTGCCAGCAGGAAGACAGGGGAGGGCTACGAGCAGTACTTC.

The genes are TRBV11-2 and TRBJ2-2; 7 positions match TRBD2. The junction had 3 bases not matched to a gene; V was cut back by 4 bases and J by 4 bases. The CDR3 runs to 14 residues. Germline CDR1 and CDR2: SGHAT and FQNNGV. This CDR3 reads CASSSGGGTGELFF. The CDR3 bases are TGTGCCAGCAGCTCTGGGGGGGGCACCGGGGAGCTGTTTTTT.

In the case of this clone: Other DNA sequences from this sample encode an identical CDR3 as well. The V and J genes are TRBV9 and TRBJ1-4; D is perhaps TRBD1 (6 bases). The CDR3 length is 15 residues. The V end lost 1 base, the J end lost 0 bases, and 7 bases lay between the germline ends. Germline CDR1 is SGDLS and CDR2 is YYNGEE. CDR3 nucleotides: TGTGCCAGCAGCGTATCAGGGGCAACTAATGAAAAACTGTTTTTT. Its protein product is CASSVSGATNEKLFF.

V and J are TRBV11-3 and TRBJ1-1; 7 bases are shared with TRBD1. The germline V gene has CDR1 SGHNT and CDR2 YENEEA. The ends lost 5 bases at V and 0 bases at J; junction bases unmatched: 12. The CDR3 consists of 17 residues. CDR3 amino acids: CASSARTGGGMNTEAFF. In DNA, the CDR3 is TGTGCCAGCAGCGCCCGGACAGGTGGGGGCATGAACACTGAAGCTTTCTTT.

The gene calls are TRBV2 and TRBJ2-1; D possibly corresponds to TRBD2 (6 bases). Germline CDR1 is SNHLY and CDR2 is FYNNEI. The CDR3 consists of 12 residues. V lost 7 bases and J 7 bases, leaving 11 bases between the germline ends. The CDR3 coding sequence is TGTGCCAGCATGACTAGTGAAAATGAGCAGTTCTTC. It yields the protein CASMTSENEQFF.

The J gene is TRBJ1-2, the V gene TRBV10-1, with D possibly matching TRBD1 (6 bases). V shed 2 bases and J shed 8 bases, with 15 bases lying between them. The CDR3 totals 14 residues. CDR1 is WNHNN, CDR2 SYGVQD, per germline (reference sequence). The CDR3 DNA reads TGCGCCAGCAGTGAGCATCGCAGGGGCGGGGGCTACACCTTC. This codes for CASSEHRRGGGYTF.

The V and J genes are TRBV6-6 and TRBJ2-7; no definite D call. Germline values: CDR1 MNHNY, CDR2 SVGAGI (reference sequence). V was cut by 6 bases and J by 4 bases, with 10 bases left in between. The CDR3 runs to 12 residues. In DNA form, the CDR3 reads TGTGCCAGCAGAGAGGCCCCGTACGAGCAGTACTTC. Amino acids: CASREAPYEQYF.

The chain has TRBV4-2 and TRBJ2-4; TRBD2 is a possible D gene (6 bases). V shed 4 bases and J shed 7 bases, with 11 bases lying between them. CDR1 LGHNA and CDR2 YNFKEQ come from the germline V gene. This CDR3 has 13 residues. The CDR3 reads CASSRRLGNIQYF. The DNA for the CDR3 is TGTGCCAGCAGCCGAAGACTAGGGAACATTCAGTACTTC.

The rearrangement joins TRBV4-1 to TRBJ2-1; 10 bases are a match to TRBD2. Germline CDR1 and CDR2: MGHRA and YSYEKL. The CDR3 runs to 16 residues. V lost 5 bases, J lost 9 bases, and 13 bases stayed unmatched. CDR3 nucleotides: TGCGCCAGCAGCGGACCGGGACTAGCGACGAGTGGTGAGCAGTTCTTC. Residues: CASSGPGLATSGEQFF.

This chain links TRBV18 with TRBJ2-2; D is unclear. In germline, CDR1 is KGHSH, CDR2 LQKENI. Deletions cut 0 bases from V and 3 bases from J, with 2 bases between. This CDR3 contains 13 residues. CDR3 nucleotide sequence: TGTGCCAGCTCACCACCCGACACCGGGGAGCTGTTTTTT. Its translation is CASSPPDTGELFF.

This clone is a singleton in its sample. The CDR3 spells CASSFGAGGPYEQFF. CDR3 DNA sequence: TGTGCCAGCAGCTTCGGTGCGGGGGGGCCGTATGAGCAGTTCTTC. The V gene is TRBV7-2, the J gene TRBJ2-1; 9 bases are a match to TRBD2. J gave up 8 bases and V 3 bases, and 8 bases lay outside the gene matches. The CDR3 spans 15 residues. Germline V gene data show CDR1 as SGHTA and CDR2 as FQGNSA.

The chain uses TRBV19 and TRBJ1-1; weak D call: TRBD1 (6 bases). The CDR3 is made up of 13 amino acids. Germline assignment: CDR1 LNHDA and CDR2 SQIVND (reference sequence). Trimming pared 3 bases from V and 5 bases from J, leaving 10 bases between. The CDR3 DNA reads TGTGCCAGTAGTATTTTGGGGGCTACTGAAGCTTTCTTT. Its translation is CASSILGATEAFF.

V and J are TRBV11-2 and TRBJ1-1; the match to TRBD1 covers 7 bases. This CDR3 region has 19 residues. Germline trimming cut 2 bases from V and 1 base from J; bases unmatched to any gene: 16. CDR1 is SGHAT and CDR2 is FQNNGV in the germline V gene. This chain's CDR3 is CASSLWIPPGQLKNTEAFF. Here the CDR3 DNA reads TGTGCCAGCAGCTTATGGATCCCCCCGGGACAGCTTAAGAACACTGAAGCTTTCTTT.

The CDR3 loop is CASSPFRGSRYEQYF. CDR3 in DNA: TGTGCCAGCAGCCCTTTTAGAGGGTCGCGCTACGAGCAGTACTTC. V and J are TRBV13 and TRBJ2-7; TRBD2 might be the D (5 bases). The germline V and J ends were trimmed by 5 bases and 3 bases, with 17 bases remaining between them. The CDR3 is 15 amino acids. CDR1 is PRHDT and CDR2 is FYEKMQ in the germline V gene (reference sequence).

J is TRBJ1-5 and V is TRBV14; D is ambiguous. CDR1 SGHDN and CDR2 FVKESK come from the germline V gene. The CDR3 runs to 14 residues. V was pared by 1 base and J by 7 bases, with 11 bases between. The CDR3 spells CASSQARGRQPQHF. The CDR3 DNA reads TGTGCCAGCAGCCAAGCCAGAGGGCGGCAGCCCCAGCATTTT. The entire variable domain, with the rest obtained from reference TRBV14 and TRBJ1-5, is as follows: EAGVTQFPSHSVIEKGQTVTLRCDPISGHDNLYWYRRVMGKEIKFLLHFVKESKQDESGMPNNRFLAERTGGTYSTLKVQPAELEDSGVYFCASSQARGRQPQHFGDGTRLSIL.

CDR3 nucleotide sequence: TGTGCCAGCAGCAGTGGGACAGGGCGACCCAGGGGCAATGAGCAGTTCTTC. This translates into CASSSGTGRPRGNEQFF. The chain recombines TRBV5-6 with TRBJ2-1, with 9 bases that match TRBD1. CDR3 size: 17 residues. Germline V gene lookup returns CDR1 SGHDT and CDR2 YYEEEE. The V gene end was trimmed by 4 bases and the J gene end by 6 bases; junction bases not matched to a gene: 14.

The V gene is TRBV7-8, the J gene TRBJ2-2; the match to TRBD2 covers 9 bases. CDR1 is SGHVS and CDR2 is FQNEAQ in the germline V gene. The CDR3 has 13 amino acids. Trimming removed 5 bases from V and 7 bases from J; junction bases left unmatched: 2. The CDR3 coding sequence is TGTGCCAGCAGCCTACTAGCGGGCGGGGAGCTGTTTTTT. Translation gives CASSLLAGGELFF.

The chain's CDR3 is CASSMGVAGGQETQYF. The CDR3 region has the DNA TGTGCCAGTAGTATGGGAGTAGCGGGGGGTCAAGAGACCCAGTACTTC. This chain uses TRBV19 with TRBJ2-5; 10 positions agree with TRBD2. This CDR3 is built from 16 residues. Unmatched junction bases numbered 6, after V lost 3 bases and J lost 2 bases. From germline, CDR1 is LNHDA and CDR2 SQIVND (reference sequence).

The chain employs TRBV2 and TRBJ1-4, with TRBD1 matching over 12 bases. Germline values: CDR1 SNHLY, CDR2 FYNNEI. The CDR3 is 14 amino acids. With 8 bases clipped from V and 10 bases from J, the junction kept 8 bases outside the gene matches. CDR3 loop: CASERGQGAGKLFF. The DNA for the CDR3 is TGTGCCAGCGAGCGGGGACAGGGGGCGGGAAAACTGTTTTTT.

J is TRBJ2-4 and V is TRBV14; TRBD1 matches 12 bases. CDR1 SGHDN and CDR2 FVKESK come from the germline V gene. The trim removed 4 bases at V and 9 bases at J, leaving 7 bases unmatched. The CDR3 has 15 residues. CDR3 loop: CASSPPGQGAFIQYF. The CDR3 DNA reads as TGTGCCAGCAGCCCGCCGGGACAGGGGGCATTCATTCAGTACTTC.

This chain joins TRBV13 and TRBJ2-3; 11 bases align to TRBD2. Germline V gene lookup returns CDR1 PRHDT and CDR2 FYEKMQ (reference sequence). The J segment lost 4 bases and the V segment lost 2 bases, leaving 8 bases of the junction unmatched. The CDR3 is 17 amino acids. The chain's CDR3 is CASSLYLGLAAPDTQYF. For the CDR3, the DNA is TGTGCCAGCAGCTTATATTTGGGACTAGCGGCACCAGATACGCAGTATTTT.